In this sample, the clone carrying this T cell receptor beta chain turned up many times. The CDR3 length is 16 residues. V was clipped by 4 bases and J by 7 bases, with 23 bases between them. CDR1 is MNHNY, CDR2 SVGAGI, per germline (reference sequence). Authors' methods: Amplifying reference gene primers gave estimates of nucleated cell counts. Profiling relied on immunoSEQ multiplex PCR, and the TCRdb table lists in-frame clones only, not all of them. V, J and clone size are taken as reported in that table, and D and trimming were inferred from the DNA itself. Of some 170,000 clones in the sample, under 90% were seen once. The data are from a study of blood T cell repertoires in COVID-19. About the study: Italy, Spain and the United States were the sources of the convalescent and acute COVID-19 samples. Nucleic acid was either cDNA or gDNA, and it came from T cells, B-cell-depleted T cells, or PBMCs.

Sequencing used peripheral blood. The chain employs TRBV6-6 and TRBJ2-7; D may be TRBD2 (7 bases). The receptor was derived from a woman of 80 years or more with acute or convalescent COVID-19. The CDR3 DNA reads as TGTGCCAGCAGTTCACCTTCTGGGGGGGCCAGTCAGGAGCAGTACTTC. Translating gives CASSSPSGGASQEQYF.